This entry concerns a single T cell receptor (beta chain). The antigen is undetermined. This record comes from a study of cytomegalovirus exposure and HLA in healthy donors. Overall study findings and caveats: Immune exposure information available was restricted to CMV serostatus. When the data were analyzed later, several of the most significant clusters appeared to be linked to common viral pathogens.

V lost 5 bases, J lost 2 bases, and 9 bases lay in between. The CDR3 has 13 residues. From germline, CDR1 is SEHNR and CDR2 FQNEAQ (reference sequence). Amplification used 60 Vbeta primers and 13 Jbeta primers. Profiled with immunoSEQ multiplex PCR; TCRdb holds only in-frame clones, not every one. This table has 100,000 to 150,000 clones, 75% to 85% appearing once. The clonotype was recovered from a man aged 50 to 60 in good health and CMV-seronegative. Sequencing was performed on PBMCs. The J gene is TRBJ1-2, the V gene TRBV7-9; D is unclear. The CDR3 region is CASSPRQNYGYTF. In nucleotides, the CDR3 is TGTGCCAGCAGCCCGCGGCAGAACTATGGCTACACCTTC.